Presented here are 6 T cell receptor beta chains from one specimen sequenced in a study of human T cells and chemical hapten exposure. Time point denoted: patch test 1, 2 weeks after DPC sensitization. Regarding treatment: therapeutic diphenylcyclopropenone sensitization with weekly scalp DPC. MiXCR, run by TCRdb on the RACE reads, gives a single entry per CDR3 protein. The sample shows under 150,000 distinct CDR3 sequences, around 10% of them seen only once. The starting material was whole blood, obtained in connection with sensitization to the hapten diphenylcyclopropenone (DPC). Every receptor here comes from a woman in her forties or fifties with alopecia areata. Some clones in this sample may be carry-over from other donors' samples.

The chain employs TRBV9 and TRBJ2-1; 8 bases fit TRBD2. CDR1 and CDR2 from the germline V gene are SGDLS and YYNGEE. The CDR3 is made up of 15 amino acids. Losses at the gene ends were 0 bases for V and 9 bases for J; bases not matched to a gene: 8. The CDR3 coding sequence is TGTGCCAGCAGCGTAGGAGTAGCGGGATTAGGTGAGCAGTTCTTC. Translated: CASSVGVAGLGEQFF. Looking up the rest from reference TRBV9 and TRBJ2-1 gives the full variable domain: DSGVTQTPKHLITATGQRVTLRCSPRSGDLSVYWYQQSLDQGLQFLIQYYNGEERAKGNILERFSAQQFPDLHSELNLSSLELGDSALYFCASSVGVAGLGEQFFGPGTRLTVL.

The chain carries TRBV28 and TRBJ1-2; D is uncertain. The CDR3 extends over 15 amino acids. The V and J ends lost 7 bases and 5 bases respectively, with 20 bases between them. In germline, CDR1 is MDHEN, CDR2 SYDVKM. The CDR3 spells CASNRPDALGYGYTF. CDR3 bases: TGTGCCAGCAACAGACCTGACGCGCTGGGGTATGGCTACACCTTC.

This clonotype was observed at least ten times. The V call is TRBV2, the J call TRBJ2-6, with 8 bases identical to TRBD1. CDR1 is SNHLY and CDR2 is FYNNEI in the germline V gene. V shed 7 bases and J 1 base; nucleotides not matched to a gene: 6. The length of the CDR3 is 16 residues. The DNA of the CDR3 is TGTGCCAGCAACCAGGGGGCTAGGTCTGGGGCCAACGTCCTGACTTTC. The encoded protein is CASNQGARSGANVLTF.

The chain employs TRBV5-1 and TRBJ1-3; D uncertain. Germline CDR1 is SGHRS and CDR2 is YFSETQ. The CDR3 runs to 17 residues. The ends were cut back, 3 bases at V and 0 bases at J, with 16 bases in the middle. The CDR3 bases are TGCGCCAGCAGCTCGTTCGGCAGTTTCGACTCTGGAAACACCATATATTTT. It is translated as CASSSFGSFDSGNTIYF.

The V gene is TRBV3-1, the J gene TRBJ2-2; D tentatively reads TRBD1 or TRBD2 (5 bases each). Germline CDR1 LGHDT, CDR2 YNNKEL (reference sequence). CDR3 size: 14 residues. The V and J ends lost 1 base and 6 bases respectively, with 9 bases between them. For the CDR3, the DNA is TGTGCCAGCAGCCAAGCTTGGGGGTCCGGGGAGCTGTTTTTT. This codes for CASSQAWGSGELFF. Filled out from reference TRBV3-1 and TRBJ2-2, the complete variable domain reads DTAVSQTPKYLVTQMGNDKSIKCEQNLGHDTMYWYKQDSKKFLKIMFSYNNKELIINETVPNRFSPKSPDKAHLNLHINSLELGDSAVYFCASSQAWGSGELFFGEGSRLTVL.

CDR3 bases: TGTGCCACCAGCAGGGACCTCCGACGCGCGTACTTC. Translation: CATSRDLRRAYF. The gene calls are TRBV15 and TRBJ2-7; the D is unclear. Germline V gene data show CDR1 as LNHNV and CDR2 as YYDKDF (reference sequence). V dropped 3 bases and J dropped 12 bases, with 15 bases sitting between them. The CDR3 consists of 12 residues.